This T cell receptor (beta chain) was recovered during a study of blood T cell repertoires in COVID-19. Study-wide background: From T cells, B-cell-depleted T cells, or PBMCs came the material, which was cDNA or gDNA.

The sample holds one count of this clone. Clinical history reported by participants formed the basis on which cohorts were assigned. Recovery among Cohort 3 donors was established by two negative PCRs, clearance, or symptom resolution. The CDR3 extends over 14 amino acids. Germline V gene sequence: CDR1 SGDLS, CDR2 YYNGEE. V was clipped by 0 bases and J by 3 bases, with 9 bases between them. Sequencing used immunoSEQ multiplex PCR; TCRdb keeps in-frame clones, though not all of them. The sample holds 250,000 to 350,000 clones; about 85% are singletons and the top ten take 2.5%. The material sequenced was PBMCs or T cells enriched from blood (not recorded which). The chain has TRBV9 and TRBJ1-2; D not certain. The receptor comes from a woman between 45 and 65 years old who had recovered from COVID-19. CDR3 in amino acids: CASSVGGSDYGYTF. CDR3 nucleotides: TGTGCCAGCAGCGTAGGAGGCTCGGACTATGGCTACACCTTC.